These 26 T cell receptor beta chains came from one sample sequenced in a study of shared clonotypes between healthy human individuals. TCRdb's copy holds only in-frame clones and misses some; the assay was immunoSEQ multiplex PCR. The table has around 350,000 clones, roughly 80% seen once. The sample comprised memory CD4+ T cells sorted from blood. Subset described: CD45RA-negative fraction. Receptor source: a young man in good health.

This chain connects TRBV19 to TRBJ2-7; 7 bases match TRBD2. This CDR3 has 13 residues. After removal of 7 bases from V and 3 bases from J, the junction contained 6 bases not matched to a gene. The germline CDR1 and CDR2 sequences are LNHDA and SQIVND (reference sequence). The CDR3 nucleotides are TGTGCCAGTAAAGGACGGGAGGTCTACGAGCAGTACTTC. It specifies CASKGREVYEQYF.

V usage is TRBV9 and J usage is TRBJ1-4; D might be TRBD1 (5 bases). The CDR3 sequence is 14 residues long. Trimming took 4 bases from V and 12 from J, leaving 19 bases between them. Germline V CDR1 and CDR2: SGDLS, YYNGEE. The CDR3 DNA follows: TGTGCCAGCAGCCCTCCGGGACCGCTGTCTGAACTGTTTTTT. This translates into CASSPPGPLSELFF.

This clone appeared a few times. The J gene is TRBJ2-5, the V gene TRBV30; 8 bases match TRBD1. The trim removed 0 bases at V and 9 bases at J, leaving 12 bases unmatched. CDR3 size: 15 residues. In germline, CDR1 is GTSNPN, CDR2 SVGIG (reference sequence). CDR3 protein: CAWSVGQGSMGAQYF. For the CDR3, the DNA is TGTGCCTGGAGTGTAGGACAGGGCTCAATGGGGGCCCAGTACTTC.

The chain couples TRBV5-1 to TRBJ2-3; D unclear. The CDR3 runs to 16 residues. CDR1 is SGHRS and CDR2 is YFSETQ in the germline V gene. V dropped 2 bases and J dropped 2 bases, with 15 bases sitting between them. In DNA, the CDR3 is TGCGCCAGCAGCTTTGAACGTGGCACCTCCACAGATACGCAGTATTTT. This gives the protein CASSFERGTSTDTQYF.

The chain links TRBV18 to TRBJ1-2, with TRBD1 as a possible D gene (5 bases). This CDR3 has 16 amino acids. V was cut by 0 bases and J by 5 bases, with 16 bases left in between. The germline CDR1 and CDR2 sequences are KGHSH and LQKENI. The CDR3 region is CASSPPSARGSYGYTF. In nucleotides, the CDR3 is TGTGCCAGCTCACCACCGTCGGCACGGGGGTCTTATGGCTACACCTTC.

J is TRBJ2-7 and V is TRBV5-4; 10 positions agree with TRBD2. V lost 0 bases and J lost 3; bases outside the gene matches: 6. Germline-derived CDR1 and CDR2 are SGHNT and YYREEE (reference sequence). There are 16 residues in the CDR3. The CDR3 here is CASSLGSGRADYEQYF. The CDR3 nucleotides read TGTGCCAGCAGCTTGGGCAGCGGGAGGGCAGACTACGAGCAGTACTTC.

The genes are TRBV6-5 and TRBJ2-2; D might be TRBD1 or TRBD2, each matching 6 bases. V was pared by 7 bases and J by 0 bases, with 12 bases between. This CDR3 contains 15 residues. Germline V gene data show CDR1 as MNHEY and CDR2 as SVGAGI. DNA of the CDR3: TGTGCCAGCACAAGGGGGGTATCGAACACCGGGGAGCTGTTTTTT. This translates into CASTRGVSNTGELFF.

The J gene is TRBJ1-5, the V gene TRBV28; the D gene is possibly TRBD1 (6 bases). CDR3 size: 15 residues. Germline V lookup: CDR1 MDHEN, CDR2 SYDVKM. V lost 5 bases, J lost 5 bases, and 16 bases lay in between. The CDR3 spells CASSPAGGPDQPQHF. For the CDR3, the DNA is TGTGCCAGCAGTCCCGCGGGGGGCCCTGATCAGCCCCAGCATTTT.

This clone was observed many times. Written as DNA, the CDR3 is TGTGCCATCAGTGTCACCGGTGGACAGGACACTGAAGCTTTCTTT. Residues: CAISVTGGQDTEAFF. The J gene is TRBJ1-1, the V gene TRBV10-3; 7 bases agree with TRBD1. The V segment lost 4 bases and the J segment 3 bases; nucleotides outside the gene matches: 8. There are 15 residues in the CDR3. Per germline, CDR1 ENHRY and CDR2 SYGVKD.

V usage is TRBV7-2 and J usage is TRBJ2-7; TRBD1 might be the D (6 bases). V gave up 2 bases and J gave up 6 bases, with 14 bases separating them. Looked up from germline, CDR1 is SGHTA and CDR2 is FQGNSA. The CDR3 contains 14 residues. CDR3 amino acids: CASSLSGQSIEQYF. The CDR3 DNA sequence: TGTGCCAGCAGCTTATCCGGACAGTCTATCGAGCAGTACTTC.

In its sample, this clone was seen once. This chain connects TRBV5-1 to TRBJ2-3, with 8 bases fitting TRBD2. V trimming: 2 bases; J trimming: 6 bases; junction bases outside the gene matches: 5. Germline loops: CDR1 SGHRS, CDR2 YFSETQ. The CDR3 totals 14 residues. The CDR3 loop is CASSLPSGQDTQYF. The DNA for the CDR3 is TGCGCCAGCAGCTTACCTAGCGGGCAGGATACGCAGTATTTT.

This clone has only one observation. The rearrangement joins TRBV5-5 to TRBJ2-6, with D tentatively TRBD1 or TRBD2 (5 bases each). Germline-derived CDR1 and CDR2 are SGHKS and YYEKEE (reference sequence). V dropped 4 bases and J dropped 1 base, with 21 bases sitting between them. The length of the CDR3 is 19 residues. CDR3 nucleotides: TGTGCCAGCAGCAAGTTCTTCCGGGACCCTCTGTCTGGGGCCAACGTCCTGACTTTC. It yields the protein CASSKFFRDPLSGANVLTF.

The chain is built from TRBV5-1 and TRBJ2-7, with 10 bases fitting TRBD2. The CDR3 extends over 15 amino acids. J gave up 2 bases and V 0 bases, and 2 bases lay outside the gene matches. The germline V gene encodes CDR1 SGHRS and CDR2 YFSETQ. The CDR3: CASSLAGTSAYEQYF. The CDR3 coding sequence is TGCGCCAGCAGCTTGGCCGGGACTAGCGCCTACGAGCAGTACTTC.

This sequence joins TRBV5-4 and TRBJ2-7, with D unresolved. In germline, CDR1 is SGHNT, CDR2 YYREEE (reference sequence). The V gene lost 0 bases and the J gene lost 5 bases, with 9 bases spanning the gap. The CDR3 runs 13 residues. The CDR3: CASSLAPRDEQYF. The DNA for the CDR3 is TGTGCCAGCAGCTTGGCCCCCCGGGACGAGCAGTACTTC.

In this sample, this clone turned up many times. The V and J genes are TRBV6-5 and TRBJ2-1; a possible D gene is TRBD2 (5 bases). The CDR3 is made up of 15 amino acids. Germline CDR1 MNHEY, CDR2 SVGAGI. The V and J ends lost 5 bases and 0 bases respectively, with 11 bases between them. The CDR3 sequence is CASSTSGSSYNEQFF. The CDR3, as DNA: TGTGCCAGCAGTACAAGCGGAAGCTCCTACAATGAGCAGTTCTTC.

This clone was found a few times. This chain joins TRBV2 and TRBJ2-2; D is unclear. CDR1 and CDR2 from the germline V gene are SNHLY and FYNNEI. This CDR3 spans 13 amino acids. With 2 bases removed from V and 6 bases from J, the gap between germline ends came to 7 bases. The CDR3 DNA reads TGTGCCAGCAGTGAAACTGTGGCCGGGGAGCTGTTTTTT. Residues: CASSETVAGELFF.

The genes are TRBV28 and TRBJ1-1; D unclear. Looked up from germline, CDR1 is MDHEN and CDR2 is SYDVKM. This CDR3 has 13 amino acids. V was clipped by 3 bases and J by 4 bases, with 9 bases between them. CDR3 region: CASSLLVGTEAFF. Written as DNA, the CDR3 is TGTGCCAGCAGTTTGCTAGTAGGCACTGAAGCTTTCTTT.

The chain uses TRBV23-1 and TRBJ2-7; 13 nucleotides match TRBD2. TRBV23-1 is classed as an ORF, of uncertain function. The length of the CDR3 is 19 residues. V shed 5 bases, J shed 3 bases, and the junction held 16 bases outside the gene matches. CDR3 DNA: TGCGCCAGCAGTGACGATGTTGGACTAGCGGGAGAAGCCAACTACGAGCAGTACTTC. It yields the protein CASSDDVGLAGEANYEQYF.

The table lists this clone with a few counts. V is TRBV6-1 and J is TRBJ1-2; D ambiguous. The ends were cut back, 3 bases at V and 4 bases at J, with 15 bases in the middle. CDR3 length: 15 amino acids. The germline V gene has CDR1 MNHNS and CDR2 SASEGT. The CDR3 region is CASSEMRGPSYGYTF. CDR3 bases: TGTGCCAGCAGTGAGATGAGAGGGCCTTCCTATGGCTACACCTTC.

The chain is built from TRBV28 and TRBJ2-7, with TRBD1 matching 10 bases. After removal of 6 bases from V and 4 bases from J, the junction contained 6 bases not matched to a gene. This CDR3 has 14 amino acids. Germline-derived CDR1 and CDR2 are MDHEN and SYDVKM. CDR3 loop: CASRGTGDFYEQYF. The CDR3 nucleotides read TGTGCCAGCAGAGGGACAGGGGACTTTTACGAGCAGTACTTC.

The gene calls are TRBV5-1 and TRBJ2-6; the D gene is possibly TRBD1 (6 bases). The CDR3 has 15 amino acids. The germline V gene encodes CDR1 SGHRS and CDR2 YFSETQ. The V gene lost 3 bases and the J gene lost 3 bases, with 10 bases spanning the gap. The CDR3 reads CASSSQGFGANVLTF. The CDR3 DNA follows: TGCGCCAGCAGCTCACAGGGTTTTGGGGCCAACGTCCTGACTTTC.

This rearrangement joins TRBV6-6 to TRBJ2-3, with 7 bases fitting TRBD2. CDR1 MNHNY and CDR2 SVGAGI come from the germline V gene (reference sequence). The CDR3 contains 16 residues. Unmatched junction bases numbered 11, after V lost 4 bases and J lost 4 bases. The CDR3 reads CASSSQTSLRPDTQYF. In DNA, the CDR3 is TGTGCCAGCAGTTCCCAGACTAGCTTGAGACCAGATACGCAGTATTTT.

There are a few counts of this clone. The CDR3 coding sequence is TGTGCCAGCAGCTCTCGGATCAATGAGCAGTTCTTC. Its protein is CASSSRINEQFF. The J gene is TRBJ2-1, the V gene TRBV7-6; D unresolved. Trimming stripped 4 bases from V and 6 bases from J, with 7 bases between. Germline loops: CDR1 SGHVS, CDR2 FNYEAQ. This CDR3 is built from 12 residues. The full variable domain, with the rest looked up from reference TRBV7-6 and TRBJ2-1, is GAGVSQSPRYKVTKRGQDVALRCDPISGHVSLYWYRQALGQGPEFLTYFNYEAQQDKSGLPNDRFSAERPEGSISTLTIQRTEQRDSAMYRCASSSRINEQFFGPGTRLTVL.

This clone was observed many times. V usage is TRBV10-1 and J usage is TRBJ2-3, with a possible D match to TRBD2 (5 bases). The V gene's germline CDR1 is WNHNN and CDR2 SYGVQD (reference sequence). V gave up 2 bases and J gave up 4 bases, with 16 bases separating them. CDR3 length equals 16 residues. The CDR3 reads CASSEGRLVRADTQYF. CDR3 nucleotides: TGCGCCAGCAGTGAGGGTCGGCTAGTGAGGGCAGATACGCAGTATTTT.

The rearrangement uses TRBV7-2 and TRBJ2-7; D is undetermined. The germline V gene encodes CDR1 SGHTA and CDR2 FQGNSA. The CDR3 covers 18 residues. V lost 5 bases, J lost 2 bases, and 25 bases lay in between. The CDR3 here is CASSPGWVKNFKAYEQYF. The CDR3 DNA is TGTGCCAGCAGCCCCGGTTGGGTAAAAAACTTTAAAGCCTACGAGCAGTACTTC.

The V gene is TRBV10-3, the J gene TRBJ1-5; D unclear. Germline CDR1 is ENHRY and CDR2 is SYGVKD. CDR3 size: 15 residues. Trimming removed 0 bases from V and 3 bases from J, with 9 bases in between. CDR3 residues: CAISESREANQPQHF. The CDR3 DNA is TGTGCCATCAGTGAGTCGAGGGAGGCCAATCAGCCCCAGCATTTT.